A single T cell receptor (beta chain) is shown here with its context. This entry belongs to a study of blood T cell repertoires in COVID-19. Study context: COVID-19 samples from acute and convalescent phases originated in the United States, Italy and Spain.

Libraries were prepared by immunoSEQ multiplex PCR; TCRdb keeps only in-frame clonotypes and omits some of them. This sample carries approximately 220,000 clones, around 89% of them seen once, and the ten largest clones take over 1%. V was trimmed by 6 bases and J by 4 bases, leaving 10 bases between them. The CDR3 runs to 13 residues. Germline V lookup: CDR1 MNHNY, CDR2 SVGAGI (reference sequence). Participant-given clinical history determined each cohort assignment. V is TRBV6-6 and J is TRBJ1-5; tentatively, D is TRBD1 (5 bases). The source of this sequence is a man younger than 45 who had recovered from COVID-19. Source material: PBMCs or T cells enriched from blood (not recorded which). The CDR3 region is CASSDRTNQPQHF. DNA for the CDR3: TGTGCCAGCAGCGACAGAACAAATCAGCCCCAGCATTTT.